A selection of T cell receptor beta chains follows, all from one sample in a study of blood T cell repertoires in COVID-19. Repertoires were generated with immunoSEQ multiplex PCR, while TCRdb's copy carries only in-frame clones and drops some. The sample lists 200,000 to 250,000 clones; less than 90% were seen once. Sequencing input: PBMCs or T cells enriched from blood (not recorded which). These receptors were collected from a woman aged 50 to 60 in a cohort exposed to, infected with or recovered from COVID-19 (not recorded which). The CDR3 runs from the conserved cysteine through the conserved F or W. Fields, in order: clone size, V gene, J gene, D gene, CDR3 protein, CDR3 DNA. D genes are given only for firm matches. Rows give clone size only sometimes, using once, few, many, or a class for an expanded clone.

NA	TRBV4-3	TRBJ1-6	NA	CASSREFRGKNSPLHF	TGCGCCAGCAGCCGAGAGTTCCGGGGGAAAAATTCACCCCTCCACTTT
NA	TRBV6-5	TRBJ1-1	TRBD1	CASSSDRGAAEAFF	TGTGCCAGCAGTTCTGACAGGGGGGCCGCTGAAGCTTTCTTT
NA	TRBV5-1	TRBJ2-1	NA	CASSLEVLTSSYNEQFF	TGCGCCAGCAGCTTGGAAGTCTTAACGAGCTCCTACAATGAGCAGTTCTTC
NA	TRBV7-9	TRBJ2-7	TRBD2	CASSPGDGTSYEQYF	TGTGCCAGCAGCCCAGGCGACGGGACTAGCTACGAGCAGTACTTC
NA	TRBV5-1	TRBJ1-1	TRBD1	CASSGAGTGGRNTEAFF	TGCGCCAGCAGCGGCGCCGGGACAGGGGGGAGAAACACTGAAGCTTTCTTT
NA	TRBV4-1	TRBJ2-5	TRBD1	CASSQDVQGVETQYF	TGCGCCAGCAGCCAAGATGTCCAGGGGGTTGAGACCCAGTACTTC
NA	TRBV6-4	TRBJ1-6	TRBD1	CASSLRPGQGNSPLHF	TGTGCCAGCAGTCTCAGACCGGGACAGGGTAATTCACCCCTCCACTTT
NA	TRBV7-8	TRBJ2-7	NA	CASSLPRGTGSYEQYF	TGTGCCAGCAGCCTTCCCCGGGGAACAGGGTCCTACGAGCAGTACTTC
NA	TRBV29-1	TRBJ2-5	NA	CSLSGLRAQETQYF	TGCAGCCTTTCGGGACTCCGGGCCCAAGAGACCCAGTACTTC
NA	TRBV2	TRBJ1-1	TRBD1	CASSGQASTEAFF	TGTGCCAGCAGCGGACAGGCTAGCACTGAAGCTTTCTTT
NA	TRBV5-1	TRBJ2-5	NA	CASSLSSSRETQYF	TGCGCCAGCAGCTTGAGTAGTAGTCGAGAGACCCAGTACTTC
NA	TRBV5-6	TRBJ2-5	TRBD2	CASSLTRLAGSETQYF	TGTGCCAGCAGTTTGACCCGGTTAGCGGGATCGGAGACCCAGTACTTC
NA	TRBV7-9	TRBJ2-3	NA	CASSPTGTTSTDTQYF	TGTGCCAGCAGCCCCACCGGGACAACTAGCACAGATACGCAGTATTTT
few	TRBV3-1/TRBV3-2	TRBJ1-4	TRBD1	CASSRNLGTGGNEKLFF	TGTGCCAGCAGCCGAAACCTGGGGACAGGGGGCAATGAAAAACTGTTTTTT
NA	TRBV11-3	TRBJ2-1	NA	CASSLFWAHDEQFF	TGTGCCAGCAGCTTATTCTGGGCCCACGATGAGCAGTTCTTC
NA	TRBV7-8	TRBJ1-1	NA	CASSLQAYTEAFF	TGTGCCAGCAGCTTACAGGCTTACACTGAAGCTTTCTTT
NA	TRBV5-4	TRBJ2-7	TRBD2	CASRVPGTSGDQSLYEQYF	TGTGCCAGCAGGGTCCCCGGGACTAGCGGGGACCAGTCCCTCTACGAGCAGTACTTC
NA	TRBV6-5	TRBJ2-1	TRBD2	CASRRSGSAYNEQFF	TGTGCCAGCAGGAGGAGCGGGAGCGCCTACAATGAGCAGTTCTTC
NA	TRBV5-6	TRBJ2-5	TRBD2	CASTSPLSGAGGETQYF	TGTGCCAGCACCTCCCCCCTTAGTGGGGCGGGAGGGGAGACCCAGTACTTC
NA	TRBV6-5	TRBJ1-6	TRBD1	CASSLQGAYNSPLHF	TGTGCCAGCAGCCTACAGGGGGCCTATAATTCACCCCTCCACTTT
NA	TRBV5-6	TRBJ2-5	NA	CASSLAEGDLQETQYF	TGTGCCAGCAGCTTGGCCGAGGGGGACCTCCAAGAGACCCAGTACTTC
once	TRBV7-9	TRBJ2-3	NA	CASSLPGDTQYF	TGTGCCAGCAGCCTACCAGGGGATACGCAGTATTTT